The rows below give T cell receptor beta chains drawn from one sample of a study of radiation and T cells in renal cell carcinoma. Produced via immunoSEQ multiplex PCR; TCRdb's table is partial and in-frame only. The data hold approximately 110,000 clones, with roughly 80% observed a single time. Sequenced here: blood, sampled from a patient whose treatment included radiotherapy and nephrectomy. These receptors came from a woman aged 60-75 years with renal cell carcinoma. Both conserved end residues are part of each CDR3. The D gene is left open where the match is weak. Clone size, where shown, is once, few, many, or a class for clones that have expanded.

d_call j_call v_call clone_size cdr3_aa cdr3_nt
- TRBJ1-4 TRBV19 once CASRTGDGLVEKLFF TGTGCCAGTAGGACCGGGGACGGTTTGGTCGAAAAACTGTTTTTT
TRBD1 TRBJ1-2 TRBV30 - CAWSVRTGGGYTF TGTGCCTGGAGTGTACGGACAGGAGGTGGCTACACCTTC
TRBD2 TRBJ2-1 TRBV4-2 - CASSQPSGSFYEQFF TGTGCCAGCAGCCAACCTAGCGGGAGCTTCTATGAGCAGTTCTTC
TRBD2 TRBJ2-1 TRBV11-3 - CASSFAVGGEGEQFF TGTGCCAGCAGCTTCGCCGTCGGGGGGGAGGGTGAGCAGTTCTTC
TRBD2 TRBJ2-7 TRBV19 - CASSGRTSGIHYEQYF TGTGCCAGTAGTGGGAGGACTAGCGGGATACATTACGAGCAGTACTTC
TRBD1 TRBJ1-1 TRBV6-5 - CASSYQPTGTTEAFF TGTGCCAGCAGTTACCAACCGACAGGGACGACTGAAGCTTTCTTT
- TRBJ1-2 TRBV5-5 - CASSLIGEGYGYTF TGTGCCAGCAGCTTGATTGGGGAGGGCTATGGCTACACCTTC
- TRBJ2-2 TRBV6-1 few CASRQPNTGELFF TGTGCCAGCAGACAACCGAACACCGGGGAGCTGTTTTTT
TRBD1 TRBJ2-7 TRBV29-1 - CSVNRQGQREQYF TGCAGCGTGAATAGACAGGGTCAACGCGAGCAGTACTTC
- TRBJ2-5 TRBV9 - CASSVRGDPYQETQYF TGTGCCAGCAGCGTGAGGGGGGACCCTTACCAAGAGACCCAGTACTTC
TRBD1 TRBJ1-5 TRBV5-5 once CASSQYGQGGQPQHF TGTGCCAGCAGCCAATATGGACAGGGAGGACAGCCCCAGCATTTT
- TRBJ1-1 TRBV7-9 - CASSLAQGTEAFF TGTGCCAGCAGCTTAGCTCAGGGGACTGAAGCTTTCTTT
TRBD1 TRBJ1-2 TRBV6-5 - CASSSGLTGPFGYTF TGTGCCAGCAGTTCGGGCCTGACAGGGCCCTTTGGCTACACCTTC
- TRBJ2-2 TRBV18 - CASSPEGAGELFF TGTGCCAGCTCACCAGAAGGGGCCGGGGAGCTGTTTTTT
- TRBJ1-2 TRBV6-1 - CASRETGSAGYTF TGTGCCAGCAGAGAAACAGGATCCGCTGGCTACACCTTC
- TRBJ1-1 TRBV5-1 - CASSLRENGGEAFF TGCGCCAGCAGCTTACGGGAGAATGGAGGTGAAGCTTTCTTT
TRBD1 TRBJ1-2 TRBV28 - CASRTGQGLSNYGYTF TGTGCCAGCAGAACCGGACAGGGGCTTTCTAACTATGGCTACACCTTC
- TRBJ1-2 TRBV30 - CAWSAVLNYGYTF TGTGCCTGGAGTGCGGTGCTTAACTATGGCTACACCTTC
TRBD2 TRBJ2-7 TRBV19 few CASSRTSGNPEQYF TGTGCCAGTAGTAGGACTAGCGGGAACCCCGAGCAGTACTTC
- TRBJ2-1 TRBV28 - CASSLTGAYNEQFF TGTGCCAGCAGTTTGACGGGCGCCTACAATGAGCAGTTCTTC
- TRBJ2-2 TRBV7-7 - CASSSPKGELFF TGTGCTAGCAGCTCTCCGAAGGGGGAGCTGTTTTTT
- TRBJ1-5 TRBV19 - CASRGGDSNQPQHF TGTGCCAGTAGGGGCGGAGATAGCAATCAGCCCCAGCATTTT
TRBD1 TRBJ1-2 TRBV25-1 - CASSESGQGAVNYGYTF TGTGCCAGCAGTGAATCGGGACAGGGGGCAGTCAACTATGGCTACACCTTC
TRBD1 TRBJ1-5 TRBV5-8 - CASSSVRTGGNQPQHF TGTGCCAGCAGCTCGGTTAGGACAGGTGGGAATCAGCCCCAGCATTTT
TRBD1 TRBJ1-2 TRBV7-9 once CASSPHRGANYGYTF TGTGCCAGCAGCCCTCACAGGGGAGCTAACTATGGCTACACCTTC
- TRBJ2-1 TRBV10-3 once CAIRGDMTDDEQFF TGTGCCATCAGGGGGGACATGACTGACGATGAGCAGTTCTTC
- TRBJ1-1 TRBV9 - CASSVEPGGTDTEAFF TGTGCCAGCAGCGTAGAGCCAGGCGGAACCGACACTGAAGCTTTCTTT
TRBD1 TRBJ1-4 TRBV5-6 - CASSLADRGVEKLFF TGTGCCAGCAGCTTAGCGGACAGGGGGGTTGAAAAACTGTTTTTT
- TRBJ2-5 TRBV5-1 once CASSLTARETQYF TGCGCCAGCAGCTTGACAGCGAGGGAGACCCAGTACTTC
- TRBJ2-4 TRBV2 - CASTTGIPKNIQYF TGTGCCAGCACTACAGGGATTCCCAAAAACATTCAGTACTTC
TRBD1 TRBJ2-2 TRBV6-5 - CASKTGTGNTGELFF TGTGCCAGCAAGACCGGGACAGGGAACACCGGGGAGCTGTTTTTT
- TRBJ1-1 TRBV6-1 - CASSPQGWLNTEAFF TGTGCCAGCAGTCCTCAGGGCTGGCTGAACACTGAAGCTTTCTTT
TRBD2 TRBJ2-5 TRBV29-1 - CSVGESAGGVQETQYF TGCAGCGTTGGGGAGTCGGCGGGGGGTGTCCAAGAGACCCAGTACTTC